This TCR beta chain stems from a study of blood T cell repertoires in COVID-19. Whole-study context: Spain, Italy and the United States supplied samples that represented acute and convalescent COVID-19. PBMCs, B-cell-depleted T cells, or T cells provided the cDNA or gDNA that made up the material.

The authors' processing: Reference gene primer amplification gave nucleated cell count estimates. Data came from immunoSEQ multiplex PCR; TCRdb stores just in-frame clones and leaves some out. V and J calls and clone size come straight from that table; D and trimming were deduced from the DNA. The sample has some 70,000 clones; more than 65% are singletons. The CDR3 runs 19 residues. Germline CDR1 SEHNR, CDR2 FQNEAQ (reference sequence). Germline trimming cut 2 bases from V and 4 bases from J; bases unmatched to any gene: 13. This clone has only one observation. The TCR comes from a woman aged 55-75 years with acute or convalescent COVID-19. V and J are TRBV7-9 and TRBJ2-6; 8 bases are shared with TRBD1. What was sequenced was peripheral blood. The CDR3: CASSLTFRGPQGGANVLTF. The CDR3, as DNA: TGTGCCAGCAGCTTAACCTTCAGGGGGCCTCAAGGAGGGGCCAACGTCCTGACTTTC.